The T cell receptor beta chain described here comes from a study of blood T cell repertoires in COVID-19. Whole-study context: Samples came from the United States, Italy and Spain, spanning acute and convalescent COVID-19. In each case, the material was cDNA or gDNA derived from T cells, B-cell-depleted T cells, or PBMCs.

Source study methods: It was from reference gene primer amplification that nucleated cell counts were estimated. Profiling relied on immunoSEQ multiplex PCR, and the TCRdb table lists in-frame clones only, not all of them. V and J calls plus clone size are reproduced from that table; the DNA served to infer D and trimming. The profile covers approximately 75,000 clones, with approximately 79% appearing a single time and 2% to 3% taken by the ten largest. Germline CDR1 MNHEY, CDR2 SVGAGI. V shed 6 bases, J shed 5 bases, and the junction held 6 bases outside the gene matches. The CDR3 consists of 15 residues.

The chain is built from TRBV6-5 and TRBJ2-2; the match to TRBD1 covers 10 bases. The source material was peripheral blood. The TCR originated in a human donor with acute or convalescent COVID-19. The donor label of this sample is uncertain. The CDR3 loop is CASSRQGALTGELFF. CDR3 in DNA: TGTGCCAGCAGCAGACAGGGGGCTCTAACCGGGGAGCTGTTTTTT.